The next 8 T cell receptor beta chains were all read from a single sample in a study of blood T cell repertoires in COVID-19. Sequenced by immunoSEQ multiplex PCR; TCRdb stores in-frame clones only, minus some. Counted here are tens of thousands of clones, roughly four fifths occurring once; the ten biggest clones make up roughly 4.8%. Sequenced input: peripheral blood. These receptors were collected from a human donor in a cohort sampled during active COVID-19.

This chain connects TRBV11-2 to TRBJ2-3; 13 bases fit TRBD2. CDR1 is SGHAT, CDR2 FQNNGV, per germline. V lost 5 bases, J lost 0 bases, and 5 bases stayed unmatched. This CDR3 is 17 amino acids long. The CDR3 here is CASSPGTSGTSTDTQYF. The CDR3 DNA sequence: TGTGCCAGCAGCCCCGGGACTAGCGGGACCAGCACAGATACGCAGTATTTT.

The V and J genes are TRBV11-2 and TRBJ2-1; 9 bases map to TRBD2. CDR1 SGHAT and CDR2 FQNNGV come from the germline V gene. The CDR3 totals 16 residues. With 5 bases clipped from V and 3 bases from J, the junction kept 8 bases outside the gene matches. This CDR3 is CASSPPRGGGYNEQFF. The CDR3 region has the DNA TGTGCCAGCAGCCCACCGCGGGGGGGCGGCTACAATGAGCAGTTCTTC.

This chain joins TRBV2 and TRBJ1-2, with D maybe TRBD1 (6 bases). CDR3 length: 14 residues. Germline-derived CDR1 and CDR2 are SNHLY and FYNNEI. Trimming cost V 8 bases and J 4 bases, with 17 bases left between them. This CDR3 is CASGLGIGGYGYTF. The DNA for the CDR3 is TGTGCCAGCGGACTGGGGATAGGGGGCTATGGCTACACCTTC.

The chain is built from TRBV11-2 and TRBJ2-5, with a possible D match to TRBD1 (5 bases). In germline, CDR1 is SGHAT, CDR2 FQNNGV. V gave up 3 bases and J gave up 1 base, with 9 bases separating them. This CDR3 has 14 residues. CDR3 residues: CASSLLTGQETQYF. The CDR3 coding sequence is TGTGCCAGCAGCTTGCTTACAGGCCAAGAGACCCAGTACTTC.

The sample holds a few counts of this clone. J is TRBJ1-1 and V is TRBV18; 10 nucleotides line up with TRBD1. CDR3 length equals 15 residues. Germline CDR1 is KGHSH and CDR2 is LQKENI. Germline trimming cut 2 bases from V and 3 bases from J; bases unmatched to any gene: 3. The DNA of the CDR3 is TGTGCCAGCTCACCAGACAGGGGGCCCTACACTGAAGCTTTCTTT. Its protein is CASSPDRGPYTEAFF.

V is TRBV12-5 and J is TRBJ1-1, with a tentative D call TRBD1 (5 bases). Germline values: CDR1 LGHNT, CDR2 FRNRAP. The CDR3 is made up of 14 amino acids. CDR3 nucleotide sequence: TGTGCGAGGAGGGACCCGGTGATGAACACTGAAGCTTTCTTT. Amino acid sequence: CARRDPVMNTEAFF.

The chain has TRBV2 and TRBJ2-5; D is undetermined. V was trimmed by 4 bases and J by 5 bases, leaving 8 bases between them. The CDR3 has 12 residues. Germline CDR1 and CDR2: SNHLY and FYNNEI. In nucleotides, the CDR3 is TGTGCCAGCAGTGGGGCAGTCGAGACCCAGTACTTC. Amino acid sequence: CASSGAVETQYF. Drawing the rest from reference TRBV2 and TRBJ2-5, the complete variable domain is EPEVTQTPSHQVTQMGQEVILRCVPISNHLYFYWYRQILGQKVEFLVSFYNNEISEKSEIFDDQFSVERPDGSNFTLKIRSTKLEDSAMYFCASSGAVETQYFGPGTRLLVL.

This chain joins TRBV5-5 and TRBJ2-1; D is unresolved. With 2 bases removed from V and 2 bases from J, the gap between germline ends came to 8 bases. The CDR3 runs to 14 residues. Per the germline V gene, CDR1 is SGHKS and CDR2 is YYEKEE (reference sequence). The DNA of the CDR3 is TGTGCCAGCAGCTTAACTCAACCCTACAATGAGCAGTTCTTC. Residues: CASSLTQPYNEQFF.